A selection of T cell receptor beta chains follows, all from one sample in a study of cytomegalovirus exposure and HLA in healthy donors. Here immunoSEQ multiplex PCR was the method, and the copy in TCRdb shows in-frame clones only, minus some. The sample has about 130,000 clones, around three quarters seen once; the top ten hold 1% to 1.5%. Sequences were obtained from PBMCs. These receptors all stem from a female donor in good health and CMV-seronegative. Each CDR3 is given with its conserved first and last residue. D genes are given only for firm matches. Only some rows state a clone size, as once, few, many or a class for expanded clones.

D gene,V gene,J gene,CDR3 length,clone size,CDR3 DNA,CDR3 protein
TRBD1,TRBV6-5,TRBJ1-2,13,few,TGTGCCAGCAGCTTAGGGGGCGCCTATGGCTACACCTTC,CASSLGGAYGYTF
-,TRBV6-5,TRBJ1-6,15,-,TGTGCCAGCAGCAGGACAGCGAGCTATAATTCACCCCTCCACTTT,CASSRTASYNSPLHF
TRBD1,TRBV30,TRBJ1-6,15,-,TGTGCCTGGAGCGTGGACAGGGGCAATCATTCACCCCTCCACTTT,CAWSVDRGNHSPLHF
TRBD2,TRBV5-1,TRBJ2-7,18,-,TGCGCCAGCAGCCCAAAAACCTCCGGACTAGCGGGACACTACGAGCAGTACTTC,CASSPKTSGLAGHYEQYF
TRBD2,TRBV30,TRBJ2-3,15,-,TGTGCCTGGAGTGTACAAAGCGGGGGGGCAGATACGCAGTATTTT,CAWSVQSGGADTQYF
-,TRBV27,TRBJ1-5,13,-,TGTGCCAGCAGTTTTTCCCAGGGTCGGCCCCAGCATTTT,CASSFSQGRPQHF
-,TRBV5-6,TRBJ1-3,14,few,TGTGCCAGCAGCTTGGCGGGGACTGGAAACACCATATATTTT,CASSLAGTGNTIYF
-,TRBV5-4,TRBJ1-1,15,-,TGTGCCAGCAGCTTGGCCCCGACACCGAACACTGAAGCTTTCTTT,CASSLAPTPNTEAFF
TRBD1,TRBV27,TRBJ2-7,14,-,TGTGCCAGCAGTGTACAGGGGGCATACTACGAGCAGTACTTC,CASSVQGAYYEQYF
TRBD1,TRBV10-3,TRBJ1-1,16,-,TGTGCCATCAGTGCGGGAATTGGGACAGGGAATACTGAAGCTTTCTTT,CAISAGIGTGNTEAFF
TRBD1,TRBV6-1,TRBJ2-7,15,few,TGTGCCAGCGGCTCCACAGGGGGAGGATTATACGAGCAGTACTTC,CASGSTGGGLYEQYF
TRBD1,TRBV2,TRBJ2-7,14,-,TGTGCCAGCAGTCCCGGGACAGGGTACCCGGAGCAGTACTTC,CASSPGTGYPEQYF
TRBD1,TRBV6-1,TRBJ2-5,14,-,TGTGCCAGCAGTGCCGGGACAGGGGGAGAGACCCAGTACTTC,CASSAGTGGETQYF
-,TRBV2,TRBJ2-5,15,once,TGTGCCAGCAGTGAAAACCAGGCAGGAGGCGAGACCCAGTACTTC,CASSENQAGGETQYF
-,TRBV4-2,TRBJ2-7,13,-,TGTGCCAGCAGCTTAGGACTGTGGAACGAGCAGTACTTC,CASSLGLWNEQYF
TRBD1,TRBV28,TRBJ1-1,14,-,TGTGCCAGCAGTCCCCCAGGGGGCGCCCCTGAAGCTTTCTTT,CASSPPGGAPEAFF
TRBD2,TRBV28,TRBJ2-2,14,-,TGTGCCAGCAGTCGAGCTGGGGGGGGCGGGGAGCTGTTTTTT,CASSRAGGGGELFF
-,TRBV6-5,TRBJ1-5,14,-,TGTGCCAGCAGTTATGGTCGGGGGGTAACGCCCCAGCATTTT,CASSYGRGVTPQHF
TRBD1,TRBV5-1,TRBJ1-5,15,-,TGCGCCAGCAGCTTGGGCCGGGACAGGGGGGAGCCCCAGCATTTT,CASSLGRDRGEPQHF
TRBD2,TRBV5-1,TRBJ2-1,15,-,TGCGCCAGCAGCTTCGGGGGAGGGGTGGGCAATGAGCAGTTCTTC,CASSFGGGVGNEQFF
-,TRBV18,TRBJ2-1,14,-,TGTGCCAGCTCACCACTAAGACAGTACAATGAGCAGTTCTTC,CASSPLRQYNEQFF
TRBD1,TRBV6-6,TRBJ2-6,15,few,TGTGCCAGCAGTCGGACAGGGGTTGGGGCCAACGGCCTGACTTTC,CASSRTGVGANGLTF
TRBD1,TRBV6-1,TRBJ2-7,15,-,TGTGCCAGCAGAGATATTCCGGGACAGAGCTACGAGCAGTACTTC,CASRDIPGQSYEQYF
TRBD1,TRBV5-4,TRBJ1-1,18,-,TGTGCCAGCAGCCCTGGTCCCGGGACAGGGGGGTCGGACACTGAAGCTTTCTTT,CASSPGPGTGGSDTEAFF
TRBD1,TRBV13,TRBJ2-6,19,-,TGTGCCAGCAGCGGGACAGGGATTTTTCAGGGGTCTGGGGCCAACGTCCTGACTTTC,CASSGTGIFQGSGANVLTF
-,TRBV10-1,TRBJ2-3,14,-,TGCGCCAGCAGTGAACCCGGACAGACTACTACGCAGTATTTT,CASSEPGQTTTQYF
-,TRBV4-1,TRBJ2-2,15,few,TGCGCCAGCAGCCAAGACCCCCTGAGGACCGGGGAGCTGTTTTTT,CASSQDPLRTGELFF
-,TRBV2,TRBJ1-6,14,-,TGTGCCAGCGCGGGGAGTTCGGCCAATTCACCCCTCCACTTT,CASAGSSANSPLHF
TRBD1,TRBV18,TRBJ1-1,17,-,TGTGCCAGCTCACCCCTCCGGGACAGGGTCCCGAGCACTGAAGCTTTCTTT,CASSPLRDRVPSTEAFF
-,TRBV2,TRBJ1-1,16,-,TGTGCCAGCAGTGATTCTTACATGGCGGGGAACACTGAAGCTTTCTTT,CASSDSYMAGNTEAFF
TRBD1,TRBV27,TRBJ2-1,14,-,TGTGCCAGCAGTGGTACAGGGGTAGCCTATGAGCAGTTCTTC,CASSGTGVAYEQFF
-,TRBV29-1,TRBJ2-5,14,-,TGCAGCGTAGAGCCGTGGCAGGGAGGAAAGACCCAGTACTTC,CSVEPWQGGKTQYF
TRBD1,TRBV28,TRBJ1-5,15,-,TGTGCCAGCAGTTGGAGTCAGGGGGCCTCTCAGCCCCAGCATTTT,CASSWSQGASQPQHF
TRBD1,TRBV30,TRBJ1-5,16,-,TGTGCCTGGAGTTATAAGGGGACAGCTAGCAATCAGCCCCAGCATTTT,CAWSYKGTASNQPQHF
-,TRBV6-5,TRBJ2-1,16,-,TGTGCCAGCAGTTACTCGTGGTTAGGCAGGGTCAATGAGCAGTTCTTC,CASSYSWLGRVNEQFF
-,TRBV27,TRBJ1-4,14,-,TGTGCCAGCAGTTCCCTTCAGGGTTCCGAAAAACTGTTTTTT,CASSSLQGSEKLFF
-,TRBV6-5,TRBJ1-1,15,-,TGTGCCAGCAGTTACTCGATTGAGGGTAGTACTGAAGCTTTCTTT,CASSYSIEGSTEAFF
-,TRBV29-1,TRBJ2-7,11,-,TGCAGCGCCGGGACTGATTACGAGCAGTACTTC,CSAGTDYEQYF
TRBD1,TRBV5-1,TRBJ2-5,13,-,TGCGCCAGCAGCTTGGCCGGGACAGGGGCCCCAAACTTC,CASSLAGTGAPNF
-,TRBV6-5,TRBJ1-1,11,-,TGTGCCAGCAGTTATCAGGGTGAAGCTTTCTTT,CASSYQGEAFF
-,TRBV10-3,TRBJ2-7,11,once,TGTGCCATCAGTGATCTGGGCCCGGAGTACTTC,CAISDLGPEYF
TRBD2,TRBV7-9,TRBJ2-1,18,few,TGTGCCAGCACCTGGGGCGGGGGATATTGGAGCTCCTACAATGAGCAGTTCTTC,CASTWGGGYWSSYNEQFF
-,TRBV6-5,TRBJ1-2,14,-,TGTGCCAGCAGCCGACGGGAAGCAATCTATGGCTACACCTTC,CASSRREAIYGYTF
TRBD1,TRBV4-1,TRBJ1-4,14,-,TGCGCCAGCAGCGAGGGACAGGGATATGAAAAACTGTTTTTT,CASSEGQGYEKLFF
TRBD1,TRBV18,TRBJ2-1,15,-,TGTGCCAGCTCACCAAAGGGGACAGTTCGCAATGAGCAGTTCTTC,CASSPKGTVRNEQFF
-,TRBV13,TRBJ2-3,16,-,TGTGCCAGCAGCATCCGCACTAGTGAAGGCACAGATACGCAGTATTTT,CASSIRTSEGTDTQYF
-,TRBV4-1,TRBJ1-1,14,few,TGCGCCAGCAGCCAAGATGCCAGGAACACTGAAGCTTTCTTT,CASSQDARNTEAFF
TRBD1,TRBV2,TRBJ2-3,16,-,TGTGCCAGCAGTGCCCCCCCCGGGACAGGGACAAATACGCAGTATTTT,CASSAPPGTGTNTQYF
TRBD1,TRBV2,TRBJ1-2,13,-,TGTGCCAGCAGGGGGGGACAGGTCTATGGCTACACCTTC,CASRGGQVYGYTF
TRBD1,TRBV4-1,TRBJ2-7,17,-,TGCGCCAGCAGCCGGAGGCTTCTCGGGACAGAGGCCTACGAGCAGTACTTC,CASSRRLLGTEAYEQYF
TRBD2,TRBV5-1,TRBJ2-6,18,-,TGCGCCAGCAGCTTGGGACTAGCGGGCTACTCTGGGGCCAACGTCCTGACTTTC,CASSLGLAGYSGANVLTF
-,TRBV20-1,TRBJ2-5,11,-,TGCAGTGCTTGGGCAATGGAGACCCAGTACTTC,CSAWAMETQYF
TRBD2,TRBV2,TRBJ2-5,15,-,TGTGCCAGCACCTTACTAGCGGGGCAACAAGAGACCCAGTACTTC,CASTLLAGQQETQYF
-,TRBV9,TRBJ2-2,15,-,TGTGCCAGCAGCGTAGATATGACTAGACCCGGGGAGCTGTTTTTT,CASSVDMTRPGELFF